Listed here are 22 T cell receptor beta chains from one sample, sequenced in a study of cytomegalovirus exposure and HLA in healthy donors (TCRdb year 2017). Library preparation was by the immunoSEQ multiplex PCR assay. A mixture of 60 forward primers for TCR Vbeta segments and 13 reverse primers for TCR Jbeta segments was used in the multiplex PCR. TCRdb mirrors the immuneACCESS table, restricted to in-frame sequences. Some clones are absent from its copies; in checked studies, under half trace to an unresolved V gene, and the reason for the others is unknown. Across this sample there are around 150,000 clones, with 65% to 80% seen only once. 1.5% to 2% of the sample is in the top ten clones. Material: PBMCs. Receptors originate from a human donor in good health.

This chain links TRBV13 with TRBJ2-5, with 8 nucleotides matching TRBD2. This CDR3 region has 16 residues. Germline-derived CDR1 and CDR2 are PRHDT and FYEKMQ (reference sequence). V was clipped by 3 bases and J by 2 bases; unmatched bases: 8. In DNA, the CDR3 is TGTGCCAGCAGCTTGAGGGCGGCGGGAGGACAAGAGACCCAGTACTTC. Its protein is CASSLRAAGGQETQYF.

This chain uses TRBV27 with TRBJ1-5; 9 nucleotides match TRBD1. CDR1 is MNHEY and CDR2 is SMNVEV in the germline V gene (reference sequence). The CDR3 has 13 residues. V dropped 5 bases and J dropped 4; count of bases not matched to a gene: 0. The CDR3 loop reads CASSGQGNQPQHF. For the CDR3, the DNA is TGTGCCAGCAGTGGACAGGGGAATCAGCCCCAGCATTTT.

The chain uses TRBV5-1 and TRBJ2-2, with 12 bases lining up with TRBD1. The CDR3 covers 19 residues. The V segment lost 6 bases and the J segment 2 bases; nucleotides outside the gene matches: 14. Germline V gene data show CDR1 as SGHRS and CDR2 as YFSETQ. The CDR3 here is CASTGQGALSGSNTGELFF. The CDR3 DNA follows: TGCGCCAGCACGGGACAGGGGGCTCTTAGCGGGAGTAACACCGGGGAGCTGTTTTTT.

This chain connects TRBV7-9 to TRBJ2-1, with a possible D match to TRBD2 (5 bases). The germline V gene has CDR1 SEHNR and CDR2 FQNEAQ (reference sequence). V lost 8 bases, J lost 1 base, and 12 bases lay in between. CDR3 length: 14 residues. The CDR3 region is CASAPGYSYNEQFF. CDR3 DNA: TGTGCCAGCGCGCCGGGATATTCCTACAATGAGCAGTTCTTC.

This clone was counted between two and nine times. DNA for the CDR3: TGCGCCAGCAGCCCTCCGAGCGGGGGTTACGAGCAGTACTTC. Protein: CASSPPSGGYEQYF. This chain connects TRBV5-1 to TRBJ2-7, with 8 bases identical to TRBD2. CDR3 length: 14 amino acids. The germline V gene has CDR1 SGHRS and CDR2 YFSETQ. Losses at the gene ends were 4 bases for V and 4 bases for J; bases not matched to a gene: 7.

This rearrangement joins TRBV5-1 to TRBJ2-5, with 8 bases that match TRBD2. The CDR3 has 14 amino acids. With V trimmed by 1 base and J by 5 bases, 4 bases remained unmatched. Germline values: CDR1 SGHRS, CDR2 YFSETQ. The CDR3 reads CASSLSGGQETQYF. The CDR3 nucleotides read TGCGCCAGCAGCTTGTCGGGAGGGCAGGAGACCCAGTACTTC.

V is TRBV5-1 and J is TRBJ2-5, with 11 bases that match TRBD1. V shed 7 bases and J 11 bases; nucleotides not matched to a gene: 13. Germline V CDR1 and CDR2: SGHRS, YFSETQ. The CDR3 loop spans 14 amino acids. Written as DNA, the CDR3 is TGCGCCAGCGAATTGGTGGGGACAGGGGGAAAGCAGTACTTC. Amino acids: CASELVGTGGKQYF.

The genes are TRBV19 and TRBJ2-7, with 7 bases that match TRBD1. Losses at the gene ends were 6 bases for V and 1 base for J; bases not matched to a gene: 12. This CDR3 spans 16 amino acids. Germline V CDR1 and CDR2: LNHDA, SQIVND (reference sequence). The CDR3 DNA reads TGTGCCAGTAGGACAGCCGGGACAGACCGTTCCTACGAGCAGTACTTC. Encoded protein: CASRTAGTDRSYEQYF.

The rearrangement links TRBV5-6 to TRBJ2-4, with TRBD2 matching over 7 bases. The CDR3 is made up of 14 amino acids. Germline values: CDR1 SGHDT, CDR2 YYEEEE. V shed 4 bases and J 6 bases; nucleotides not matched to a gene: 7. CDR3 coding DNA: TGTGCCAGCAGCCCACGGGGGGTGGCAAACATTCAGTACTTC. Translated: CASSPRGVANIQYF.

The chain has TRBV14 and TRBJ2-1; tentatively, D is TRBD1 (5 bases). The CDR3 consists of 13 residues. Between the trimmed V and J ends, which lost 4 bases and 7 bases, there was a span of 11 bases. Germline CDR1 is SGHDN and CDR2 is FVKESK. Written as DNA, the CDR3 is TGTGCCAGCAGCCCTCAGGGTAGGAATGAGCAGTTCTTC. It is translated as CASSPQGRNEQFF. Full variable domain (rest looked up from reference TRBV14 and TRBJ2-1): EAGVTQFPSHSVIEKGQTVTLRCDPISGHDNLYWYRRVMGKEIKFLLHFVKESKQDESGMPNNRFLAERTGGTYSTLKVQPAELEDSGVYFCASSPQGRNEQFFGPGTRLTVL.

The chain joins TRBV27 to TRBJ1-4; D unclear. Germline CDR1 reads MNHEY; CDR2 reads SMNVEV (reference sequence). The V end was cut by 3 bases, the J end by 8 bases, with 13 bases between. The CDR3 sequence is 14 residues long. CDR3 sequence: CASSFPVQSEKLFF. The CDR3 nucleotides are TGTGCCAGCAGTTTCCCCGTGCAGTCCGAAAAACTGTTTTTT.

This clone was found a few times. The rearrangement links TRBV15 to TRBJ2-3, with D possibly TRBD1 on 6 matching bases. The CDR3 spans 15 residues. The germline CDR1 and CDR2 sequences are LNHNV and YYDKDF (reference sequence). Trimming removed 1 base at V and 6 bases at J, with 14 bases between. CDR3 protein: CATSRVAQGKDTQYF. For the CDR3, the DNA is TGTGCCACCAGCAGAGTAGCTCAGGGGAAGGATACGCAGTATTTT.

The chain recombines TRBV28 with TRBJ2-3, with 15 bases matching TRBD2. This CDR3 has 15 amino acids. The ends lost 9 bases at V and 11 bases at J; junction bases unmatched: 12. Germline CDR1 is MDHEN and CDR2 is SYDVKM. CDR3 in amino acids: CARRGLAGGVGRQYF. The DNA for the CDR3 is TGTGCCAGAAGAGGACTAGCGGGAGGGGTTGGGAGGCAGTATTTT. Using reference TRBV28 and TRBJ2-3 for the parts outside the CDR3, the full variable domain is DVKVTQSSRYLVKRTGEKVFLECVQDMDHENMFWYRQDPGLGLRLIYFSYDVKMKEKGDIPEGYSVSREKKERFSLILESASTNQTSMYLCARRGLAGGVGRQYFGPGTRLTVL.

This chain links TRBV28 with TRBJ2-1; TRBD1 agrees at 8 bases. The CDR3 totals 15 residues. Trimming took 4 bases from V and 7 from J; bases not matched to a gene: 9. Germline V gene data show CDR1 as MDHEN and CDR2 as SYDVKM. The DNA for the CDR3 is TGTGCCAGCAGTTATGGACAGGGTTGGACGAATGAGCAGTTCTTC. Amino acids: CASSYGQGWTNEQFF.

The J gene is TRBJ1-2, the V gene TRBV28; D not resolved. The CDR3 is 13 residues long. Germline-derived CDR1 and CDR2 are MDHEN and SYDVKM. The V and J ends lost 7 bases and 4 bases respectively, with 13 bases between them. The CDR3 sequence: CASTLTHSYGYTF. The CDR3 DNA reads TGTGCCAGCACCCTTACCCACAGCTATGGCTACACCTTC.

This chain links TRBV7-2 with TRBJ2-5; TRBD2 might be the D (7 bases). The CDR3 runs 19 residues. CDR1 and CDR2 from the germline V gene are SGHTA and FQGNSA. Trimming removed 4 bases at V and 2 bases at J, with 26 bases between. CDR3 bases: TGTGCCAGCAGCTCACCGGGGGGAGGGGACACCACCTATCAAGAGACCCAGTACTTC. Its translation: CASSSPGGGDTTYQETQYF.

V usage is TRBV2 and J usage is TRBJ2-2; unclear D gene. Germline assignment: CDR1 SNHLY and CDR2 FYNNEI. The V and J ends lost 5 bases and 1 base respectively, with 8 bases between them. The CDR3 length is 14 residues. The CDR3 is CASSSTVNTGELFF. As DNA, the CDR3 is TGTGCCAGCAGTAGCACAGTGAACACCGGGGAGCTGTTTTTT.

A few counts support this clone. The rearrangement uses TRBV11-2 and TRBJ1-2, with D tentatively TRBD1 (5 bases). This CDR3 has 16 amino acids. Between the trimmed V and J ends, which lost 0 bases and 8 bases, there was a span of 19 bases. Per germline, CDR1 SGHAT and CDR2 FQNNGV. The CDR3 DNA reads as TGTGCCAGCAGCTTAGATCCCGCAGGGTCCCTTGGGGGCTACACCTTC. It encodes CASSLDPAGSLGGYTF.

The chain has TRBV7-2 and TRBJ1-2; 7 positions agree with TRBD1. Per germline, CDR1 SGHTA and CDR2 FQGNSA. The CDR3 runs 14 residues. V dropped 4 bases and J dropped 8; count of bases not matched to a gene: 10. The CDR3 coding sequence is TGTGCCAGCAGCTCCGGGACAGCAGAAAGGGGCTACACCTTC. This encodes CASSSGTAERGYTF.

V usage is TRBV27 and J usage is TRBJ1-1; the D is unclear. The CDR3 loop spans 13 amino acids. V gave up 3 bases and J gave up 2 bases, with 7 bases separating them. Germline CDR1 and CDR2: MNHEY and SMNVEV (reference sequence). CDR3 sequence reads: CASSFQINTEAFF. In DNA form, the CDR3 reads TGTGCCAGCAGTTTCCAGATCAACACTGAAGCTTTCTTT.

The chain recombines TRBV27 with TRBJ2-7; 8 bases map to TRBD2. V gave up 8 bases and J gave up 5 bases; unmatched junction bases: 17. Germline V gene lookup returns CDR1 MNHEY and CDR2 SMNVEV (reference sequence). The CDR3 contains 16 residues. The DNA for the CDR3 is TGTGCCAGCTTGCGGGTAGCGGGATTGGCTGTGAACGAGCAGTACTTC. This encodes CASLRVAGLAVNEQYF.

The V gene is TRBV28, the J gene TRBJ2-7, with TRBD1 matching over 9 bases. With V trimmed by 7 bases and J by 6 bases, 10 bases remained unmatched. CDR3 length: 14 amino acids. CDR1 MDHEN and CDR2 SYDVKM come from the germline V gene. This CDR3 is CASITGGSSGEQYF. The CDR3 DNA is TGTGCCAGCATTACAGGGGGCTCTTCTGGCGAGCAGTACTTC.